Below, 9 T cell receptor beta chains from the same sample are listed, as sequenced in a study of molecular identifiers for immune sequencing clone quantification. One entry per CDR3 protein results from TCRdb running MiXCR on the PCR reads. The table shows a few hundred thousand distinct CDR3 sequences, with 20% to 25% occurring only once. The sample was naive CD8+ T cells from blood, with Jurkat cell RNA spiked in. Subset in this sample: FACS-sorted CD8+CD4-CCR7+CD45RA+ naive T cells. These receptors all come from a human donor in good health. Some libraries in this study had Jurkat cell RNA spiked in.

There are a few counts of this clonotype. V is TRBV7-6 and J is TRBJ1-4; D is ambiguous. CDR1 is SGHVS and CDR2 is FNYEAQ in the germline V gene. Trimming took off 2 bases at V and 7 bases at J, with 8 bases between the two ends. This CDR3 comprises 13 residues. The CDR3 coding sequence is TGTGCCAGCAGCTTACCCCCGGTTGAAAAACTGTTTTTT. Its translation is CASSLPPVEKLFF.

Note on this clonotype: One junction end disagrees with the germline gene, perhaps due to a read error. V is TRBV20-1 and J is TRBJ2-3; TRBD2 might be the D (6 bases). The CDR3 is 16 residues long. Germline V gene sequence: CDR1 DFQATT, CDR2 SNEGSKA (reference sequence). The CDR3 sequence: CSVRELGQTRRDTRYF. The CDR3 DNA follows: TGCAGTGTCCGAGAGTTAGGACAAACTAGGAGGGATACGCGGTATTTT.

Remarks on this clonotype: One end of the junction varies from germline; a read error may be responsible. The chain is built from TRBV20-1 and TRBJ1-5; the D gene is possibly TRBD1 (5 bases). This CDR3 has 16 residues. The germline V gene encodes CDR1 DFQATT and CDR2 SNEGSKA (reference sequence). CDR3 in DNA: TGCGGTGCTACCCAGAAGGGGCAGTTCAGCAATCAGCCCCAGCATTTT. It codes for CGATQKGQFSNQPQHF.

This clonotype was seen more than once but under ten times. The J gene is TRBJ2-3, the V gene TRBV5-1, with 10 positions matching TRBD1. Per germline, CDR1 SGHRS and CDR2 YFSETQ. The CDR3 sequence is 14 residues long. The junction had 5 bases not matched to a gene; V was cut back by 4 bases and J by 6 bases. CDR3 coding DNA: TGCGCCAGCAGCACCGGGACAGGGGTCGATACGCAGTATTTT. Translating it yields CASSTGTGVDTQYF. Variable domain in full (rest from reference TRBV5-1 and TRBJ2-3): KAGVTQTPRYLIKTRGQQVTLSCSPISGHRSVSWYQQTPGQGLQFLFEYFSETQRNKGNFPGRFSGRQFSNSRSEMNVSTLELGDSALYLCASSTGTGVDTQYFGPGTRLTVL.

This clonotype showed up just a few times. The chain couples TRBV9 to TRBJ2-7; possibly TRBD1 for D (6 bases). Trimming stripped 0 bases from V and 4 bases from J, with 8 bases between. Germline V CDR1 and CDR2: SGDLS, YYNGEE. This CDR3 is built from 13 residues. The CDR3 region has the DNA TGTGCCAGCAGCGTAGAGGACAGTTACGAGCAGTACTTC. Protein: CASSVEDSYEQYF.

In the case of this clonotype: An end of the junction does not agree with germline; a read error may underlie this. The rearrangement uses TRBV3-1 and TRBJ2-1, with 8 bases aligning to TRBD2. Per germline, CDR1 LGHDT and CDR2 YNNKEL (reference sequence). The CDR3 loop spans 17 amino acids. This CDR3 is CASSPPPGAGDYNEQLF. In DNA, the CDR3 is TGTGCCAGCAGCCCCCCCCCCGGAGCGGGAGACTACAATGAGCAGCTCTTC.

The gene calls are TRBV28 and TRBJ2-7, with D possibly being TRBD1 (5 bases). The V end lost 8 bases, the J end lost 5 bases, and 13 bases lay between the germline ends. The CDR3 contains 12 residues. Germline values: CDR1 MDHEN, CDR2 SYDVKM. The CDR3 protein is CASAAGFHEQYF. The CDR3 bases are TGTGCCAGCGCCGCAGGGTTCCACGAGCAGTACTTC. Combining the CDR3 with reference TRBV28 and TRBJ2-7 gives the whole variable domain DVKVTQSSRYLVKRTGEKVFLECVQDMDHENMFWYRQDPGLGLRLIYFSYDVKMKEKGDIPEGYSVSREKKERFSLILESASTNQTSMYLCASAAGFHEQYFGPGTRLTVT.

The chain's CDR3 is CASSINAIALEQYF. The CDR3 DNA is TGTGCCAGTAGTATTAACGCTATTGCCCTGGAGCAGTACTTC. This sequence joins TRBV19 and TRBJ2-7; no clear D. In germline, CDR1 is LNHDA, CDR2 SQIVND (reference sequence). The CDR3 consists of 14 residues. Trimming cost V 3 bases and J 7 bases, with 16 bases left between them.

The chain carries TRBV19 and TRBJ2-2, with D possibly being TRBD1 (5 bases). Germline loops: CDR1 LNHDA, CDR2 SQIVND (reference sequence). The CDR3 sequence is 15 residues long. Trimming shortened V by 3 bases and J by 1 base, and 9 bases separated the two germline ends. The CDR3 coding sequence is TGTGCCAGTAGTATTCGGCAGGGGAACACCGGGGAGCTGTTTTTT. Translation: CASSIRQGNTGELFF.